This note documents a single T cell receptor beta chain sequence. This clonotype showed up many times. No antigen is known for it. The sample holds no much larger clone one base away, and base qualities are not on file. These data belong to a study of T cells in Graves' hyperthyroidism and ophthalmopathy (dated by TCRdb to the late 2010s). Notes on the research overall: Peripheral blood samples were taken at the time of initial diagnosis, prior to any treatment. The 85 to 100 discovery patients were divided at random into training and test sets in a 7:3 ratio. TCR Vbeta CDR3 sequencing of 130 to 150 peripheral blood samples (43 ophthalmopathy, under 80 hyperthyroidism and approximately 17 progressor patients) is reported in the paper. Whether ophthalmopathy could be predicted prospectively was tested in an independent validation cohort made up of about 18 hyperthyroidism patients plus 17 patients who later progressed to ophthalmopathy. Once sampling was done, hyperthyroidism patients were given methimazole at a starting dose of 30 mg daily, whereas ophthalmopathy patients were given high-dose intravenous methylprednisolone. In roughly six Graves' hyperthyroidism patients, the study also compared T-cell repertoires from thyroid tissue with T-cell repertoires from blood. A discovery cohort of roughly 96 patients, about 43 with Graves' ophthalmopathy and roughly 59 with stable Graves' hyperthyroidism, was used to find distinguishing TCR V-J signatures. Overall study outcomes, separate from this receptor: During validation, the model predicted progression to ophthalmopathy a median of about 6.5 months ahead of onset, with almost 71% sensitivity and roughly 75% specificity. Blood samples also contained most of the expanded thyroid clonotypes (frequency above 0.001), which suggests that blood repertoires may reflect thyroid immune responses. A 13 V-J signature model separated ophthalmopathy from stable hyperthyroidism, with around 88% sensitivity and 81% to 83% specificity in cross-validation and 80%/75% in testing. Sample size was not statistically predetermined, and blinding of investigators to group allocation was not performed.

Amplification of TCR beta CDR3 regions was carried out from RNA transcripts. For the first round of RT-PCR on the TCR CDR3, the HTBI primer set was used together with the Qiagen OneStep RT-PCR kit. The libraries were constructed in a second round of multiplex PCR and then size-selected and purified. Sequencing of the libraries was done on an Illumina HiSeq2000 using paired-end 100 bp reads. The authors' pipeline ran thus. SOAPnuke was used to process the raw data, throwing out any read that contained adapters or uncalled bases, had a mean Phred below 15, or lacked an exact constant-primer or identifier match. COPE v1.2.5 was used to merge high-quality paired reads, and clonotypes were defined as unique nucleotide sequences. MiTCR v1.1 was used to align the clonotypes against IMGT TRBV, TRBD and TRBJ reference segments. Only V-J combinations with frequency above 0.0001, covering approximately 99% of repertoires, were analysed. A TCS score was defined as the ratio between F50 (clonal expansion) and ExV (chaos), using BLOSUM62-based TCRdist between CDR3 peptides within each V-J. Welch's t-statistics and random forest reduced 500 to 550 V-J features to 10 to 15, which were used in a naive Bayes classifier (R e1071). In TCRdb, the public reads were trimmed at Q25 with fastp and aligned with MiXCR, with productive beta chains retained. Rows with a matching CDR3 protein are joined into one entry that keeps the most common DNA and genes. These V and J calls derive from TCRdb rather than the authors' analysis. In all, the sample holds roughly 360,000 distinct CDR3 sequences, and roughly 13% of those were seen once. The top ten hold more than 20% of the sample.

Hyperthyroidism patients were aged 18 to 65 years and newly diagnosed, with disease duration of less than 2 months. Any patient with an uncontrolled infection, another autoimmune disease, pregnancy or lactation was excluded. Clinical symptoms, serum thyroxine and TRAb, thyroid ultrasound, and orbital computed tomography formed the basis for the diagnoses. For progressor patients, blood was drawn at the first diagnosis of hyperthyroidism, before any ophthalmopathy symptoms had appeared. Ficoll-Paque density gradient centrifugation was used to isolate PBMCs from approximately 11 ml of fresh peripheral blood. Progressor patients were first diagnosed with Graves' hyperthyroidism and then developed ophthalmopathy during follow-up. Total RNA was extracted with Trizol reagent, and quality was checked on an Agilent 2100 Bioanalyzer. The CDR3, from cysteine to phenylalanine, totals 15 residues. Only CDR3 DNA is held: 45 bases, read in frame from base 1. From V the trimming removes 5 bases and from J it removes 2 bases, while the gene matches leave 8 bases of the junction unaccounted for. CDR1 and CDR2, per the germline V gene, are MNHNS and SASEGT.

The sequence was obtained from a man aged 30-40 years with Graves' hyperthyroidism that later progressed to Graves' ophthalmopathy. Sequenced: blood. The V gene is TRBV6-1 and the J gene is TRBJ2-7; TRBD1 agrees with 8 junctional bases. Here is the DNA: TGTGCCAGCAGTTATCGTACAGGGGGGACCTACGAGCAGTACTTC. Translated, it reads CASSYRTGGTYEQYF.